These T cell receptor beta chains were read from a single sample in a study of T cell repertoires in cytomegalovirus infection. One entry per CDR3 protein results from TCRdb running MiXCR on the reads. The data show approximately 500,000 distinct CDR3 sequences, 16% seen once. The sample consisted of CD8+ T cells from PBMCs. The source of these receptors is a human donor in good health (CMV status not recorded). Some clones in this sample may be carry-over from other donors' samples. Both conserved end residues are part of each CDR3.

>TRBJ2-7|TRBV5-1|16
CASSLVIGGPRAEQYF
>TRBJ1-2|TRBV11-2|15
CASSLRGQGHYGYTF
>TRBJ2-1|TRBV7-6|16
CASSSLSGSSYNEQFF
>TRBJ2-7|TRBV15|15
CATSTYQTDTYEQYF
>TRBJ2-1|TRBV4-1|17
CASSLQGGDWTYNEQFF
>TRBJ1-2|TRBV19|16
CASSILGQGVLYGYTF
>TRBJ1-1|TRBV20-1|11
CSVMAYTEAFF
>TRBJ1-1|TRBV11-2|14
CASSLSYVNTEAFF
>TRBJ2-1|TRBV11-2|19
CASSLGISSAGGPGNEQFF
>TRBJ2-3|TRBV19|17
CASSIRRVSGHTDTQYF
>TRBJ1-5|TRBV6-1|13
CAEGGGSDQPQHF
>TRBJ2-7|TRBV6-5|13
CASSGTGSYEQYF
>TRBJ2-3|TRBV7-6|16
CASSRLVAGASDTQYF
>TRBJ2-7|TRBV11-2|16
CASSLVDPSRRYEQYF
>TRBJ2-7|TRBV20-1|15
CSARDRISSSYEQYF
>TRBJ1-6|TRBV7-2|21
CASSLASPQRHLRLYNSPLHF
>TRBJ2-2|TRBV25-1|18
CASRSTSGRALNTGELFF
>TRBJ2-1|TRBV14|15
CASSPSSGTYNEQFF
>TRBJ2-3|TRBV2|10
CAISTDTQYF
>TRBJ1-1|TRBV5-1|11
CASSIGGKAFF
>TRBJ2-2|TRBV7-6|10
CASSGGELFF